One sample yielded the 18 T cell receptor beta chains listed below, sequenced in a study of beta chain features in type 1 diabetes (dated by TCRdb to the late 2010s). Library preparation used the immunoSEQ multiplex PCR assay. The High Capacity cDNA Reverse Transcription Kit was used to reverse transcribe all of the isolated RNA, meaning that expressed TCRB transcripts were what got sequenced. TCRdb's version of the immuneACCESS table is confined to in-frame rearrangements and falls short of the full clone set. An unresolved V gene accounts for under half of the shortfall where checked; the remainder is of unknown origin. This sample comprises approximately 340,000 clones, more than 13% of them detected only once. The ten biggest clones cover 0.019% of the sample. Sequenced sample: naive CD4+ T cells from blood. The cell subset or site label here, explained by the study, means: true naive CD4+ T cells. Every receptor here comes from a woman aged 18-29 years in good health.

The chain couples TRBV7-9 to TRBJ2-2, with 9 bases identical to TRBD1. V was pared by 5 bases and J by 1 base, with 5 bases of the junction left unmatched. There are 16 residues in the CDR3. In germline, CDR1 is SEHNR, CDR2 FQNEAQ (reference sequence). CDR3 DNA: TGTGCCAGCAGCACGCTGACAGGGGGGAACACCGGGGAGCTGTTTTTT. Amino acids: CASSTLTGGNTGELFF.

This clone has only a few counts. CDR3 sequence reads: CASRPPGLADYNEQFF. The CDR3 nucleotides read TGTGCCAGCAGGCCACCGGGACTAGCGGACTACAATGAGCAGTTCTTC. The chain is built from TRBV7-8 and TRBJ2-1, with 11 bases lining up with TRBD2. After removal of 6 bases from V and 3 bases from J, the junction contained 7 bases not matched to a gene. The germline gives CDR1 SGHVS, CDR2 FQNEAQ. The CDR3 extends over 16 amino acids.

This chain joins TRBV29-1 and TRBJ1-1; D not resolved. CDR1 and CDR2 from the germline V gene are SQVTM and ANQGSEA. CDR3 length: 12 residues. V was cut by 8 bases and J by 1 base, with 11 bases left in between. The CDR3 DNA is TGCAGCTTCTCCTTTAGGAACACTGAAGCTTTCTTT. It yields the protein CSFSFRNTEAFF.

In DNA form, the CDR3 reads TGCGCCAGCAGCCCCAACAGCGGGAGCTCCTACAATGAGCAGTTCTTC. Amino acid sequence: CASSPNSGSSYNEQFF. This chain connects TRBV5-1 to TRBJ2-1; TRBD2 matches 8 bases. Germline V CDR1 and CDR2: SGHRS, YFSETQ. This CDR3 comprises 16 residues. Unmatched junction bases numbered 6, after V lost 4 bases and J lost 0 bases.

The V call is TRBV10-3, the J call TRBJ2-3; a weak D match, TRBD1 (6 bases). The CDR3 runs to 13 residues. Between the trimmed V and J ends, which lost 3 bases and 3 bases, there was a span of 7 bases. Germline assignment: CDR1 ENHRY and CDR2 SYGVKD. This chain's CDR3 is CAISEGQTDTQYF. The CDR3 DNA is TGTGCCATCAGTGAAGGACAGACAGATACGCAGTATTTT.

This clone was recorded a few times. The chain couples TRBV2 to TRBJ1-2; 10 bases align to TRBD1. This CDR3 has 13 amino acids. CDR1 and CDR2 from the germline V gene are SNHLY and FYNNEI. The V segment lost 4 bases and the J segment 6 bases; nucleotides outside the gene matches: 2. The DNA of the CDR3 is TGTGCCAGCAGTGGGGACAGGGGAGATGGCTACACCTTC. Translation: CASSGDRGDGYTF.

The chain couples TRBV11-2 to TRBJ2-1, with D perhaps matching TRBD2 (5 bases). The CDR3 is 13 amino acids. V gave up 1 base and J gave up 10 bases, with 11 bases separating them. Looked up from germline, CDR1 is SGHAT and CDR2 is FQNNGV. CDR3 amino acids: CASSLGHPGEQFF. CDR3 bases: TGTGCCAGCAGCTTAGGTCACCCGGGGGAGCAGTTCTTC.

J is TRBJ1-1 and V is TRBV14; D remains unclear. Per the germline V gene, CDR1 is SGHDN and CDR2 is FVKESK. V was clipped by 4 bases and J by 2 bases, with 8 bases between them. This CDR3 has 13 amino acids. In DNA form, the CDR3 reads TGTGCCAGCAGCCGCGGTCTCAACACTGAAGCTTTCTTT. The encoded protein is CASSRGLNTEAFF.

The CDR3 coding sequence is TGTGCCAGCAGGGACATCGTCCTGGAGACCCAGTACTTC. As protein: CASRDIVLETQYF. This chain connects TRBV27 to TRBJ2-5; D possibly corresponds to TRBD1 (5 bases). Germline loops: CDR1 MNHEY, CDR2 SMNVEV (reference sequence). The CDR3 has 13 amino acids. V was shortened by 6 bases and J by 5 bases, with 13 bases between the two germline ends.

This rearrangement joins TRBV5-1 to TRBJ2-1; 8 bases line up with TRBD2. CDR1 SGHRS and CDR2 YFSETQ come from the germline V gene. This CDR3 is built from 14 residues. The ends lost 4 bases at V and 8 bases at J; junction bases unmatched: 8. The CDR3 reads CASSVSGSIDEQFF. In DNA, the CDR3 is TGCGCCAGCAGCGTCAGCGGGAGTATTGATGAGCAGTTCTTC.

The chain couples TRBV7-8 to TRBJ1-5; D gene uncertain. Germline assignment: CDR1 SGHVS and CDR2 FQNEAQ. The ends were cut back, 5 bases at V and 2 bases at J, with 16 bases in the middle. The CDR3 sequence is 16 residues long. CDR3 bases: TGTGCCAGCAGCCTAACGGAGGTTGTCGGCAATCAGCCCCAGCATTTT. Protein: CASSLTEVVGNQPQHF.

This chain connects TRBV27 to TRBJ2-1; D ambiguous. In germline, CDR1 is MNHEY, CDR2 SMNVEV (reference sequence). Trimming removed 6 bases from V and 4 bases from J, with 13 bases in between. The length of the CDR3 is 14 residues. The CDR3 here is CASSPLQVYNEQFF. The CDR3 DNA reads TGTGCCAGCAGCCCACTTCAAGTGTACAATGAGCAGTTCTTC.

V usage is TRBV19 and J usage is TRBJ2-7, with D perhaps matching TRBD2 (5 bases). The CDR3 length is 15 residues. Germline V gene sequence: CDR1 LNHDA, CDR2 SQIVND (reference sequence). Trimming took 1 base from V and 4 from J, leaving 14 bases between them. This chain's CDR3 is CASSIAGGLVYEQYF. As DNA, the CDR3 is TGTGCCAGTAGTATAGCCGGCGGGCTTGTATACGAGCAGTACTTC.

This clone came up a few times. This rearrangement joins TRBV7-2 to TRBJ2-5, with D possibly being TRBD1 (5 bases). The ends were cut back, 10 bases at V and 5 bases at J, with 20 bases in the middle. The CDR3 is made up of 14 amino acids. Germline CDR1 reads SGHTA; CDR2 reads FQGNSA. CDR3 bases: TGTGCCACTGCCTCAAGGGGTTCGTCGGAGACCCAGTACTTC. This sequence encodes CATASRGSSETQYF.

Only a few counts were recorded for this clone. The rearrangement links TRBV11-2 to TRBJ2-1, with TRBD2 identical over 8 bases. Unmatched junction bases numbered 5, after V lost 5 bases and J lost 2 bases. This CDR3 is built from 15 residues. Germline CDR1 and CDR2: SGHAT and FQNNGV. CDR3 sequence: CASSLTSAAYNEQFF. In DNA, the CDR3 is TGTGCCAGCAGCCTGACTAGCGCTGCCTACAATGAGCAGTTCTTC.

This clone was found a few times. This chain uses TRBV30 with TRBJ2-1; 9 bases map to TRBD1. This CDR3 has 16 amino acids. V lost 0 bases to trimming and J lost 1 base; unmatched junction nucleotides: 4. Germline lookup yields CDR1 GTSNPN and CDR2 SVGIG (reference sequence). The chain's CDR3 is CAWSVPGQGSYNEQFF. CDR3 DNA sequence: TGTGCCTGGAGTGTACCCGGACAGGGGTCCTACAATGAGCAGTTCTTC.

The rearrangement uses TRBV6-1 and TRBJ2-7, with TRBD2 matching over 8 bases. Germline V CDR1 and CDR2: MNHNS, SASEGT. The CDR3 is made up of 13 amino acids. CDR3 protein: CASAREVSYEQYF. In DNA form, the CDR3 reads TGTGCTTCGGCGCGGGAGGTCTCCTACGAGCAGTACTTC.

The sample holds a few counts of this clone. This chain links TRBV28 with TRBJ2-6, with D unresolved. This CDR3 spans 15 amino acids. Trimming left V 6 bases short and J 0 bases short, with 9 bases between. In germline, CDR1 is MDHEN, CDR2 SYDVKM. The CDR3 protein is CASSLLNSGANVLTF. DNA of the CDR3: TGTGCCAGCAGCCTACTTAACTCTGGGGCCAACGTCCTGACTTTC. Using reference TRBV28 and TRBJ2-6 for the parts outside the CDR3, the full variable domain is DVKVTQSSRYLVKRTGEKVFLECVQDMDHENMFWYRQDPGLGLRLIYFSYDVKMKEKGDIPEGYSVSREKKERFSLILESASTNQTSMYLCASSLLNSGANVLTFGAGSRLTVL.